The 2 T cell receptor beta chains below were found in one sample sequenced in a study of blood T cell repertoires in COVID-19. Assay: immunoSEQ multiplex PCR; the TCRdb copy retains only in-frame clones and omits some. The sample yields roughly 410,000 clones, about 90% seen once. Material for sequencing was peripheral blood. The receptors come from a man in his forties with acute or convalescent COVID-19.

Remarks on this clone: This sample also contains other DNA sequences that code for the same CDR3. This sequence joins TRBV9 and TRBJ2-1, with a weak D call TRBD2 (6 bases). From germline, CDR1 is SGDLS and CDR2 YYNGEE. Trimming cost V 0 bases and J 8 bases, with 12 bases left between them. The CDR3 covers 14 residues. The CDR3 here is CASSVVVGGDEQFF. In DNA, the CDR3 is TGTGCCAGCAGCGTAGTGGTGGGCGGGGATGAGCAGTTCTTC. The full variable domain, in which reference TRBV9 and TRBJ2-1 provide the parts outside the CDR3, is DSGVTQTPKHLITATGQRVTLRCSPRSGDLSVYWYQQSLDQGLQFLIQYYNGEERAKGNILERFSAQQFPDLHSELNLSSLELGDSALYFCASSVVVGGDEQFFGPGTRLTVL.

This chain connects TRBV9 to TRBJ1-1, with TRBD1 matching over 7 bases. Unmatched junction bases numbered 16, after V lost 4 bases and J lost 10 bases. Germline-derived CDR1 and CDR2 are SGDLS and YYNGEE. This CDR3 is built from 15 residues. The CDR3: CASSPWTGGGVVAFF. The CDR3 DNA reads TGTGCCAGCAGCCCTTGGACAGGCGGCGGGGTCGTAGCTTTCTTT. Variable domain in full (rest from reference TRBV9 and TRBJ1-1): DSGVTQTPKHLITATGQRVTLRCSPRSGDLSVYWYQQSLDQGLQFLIQYYNGEERAKGNILERFSAQQFPDLHSELNLSSLELGDSALYFCASSPWTGGGVVAFFGQGTRLTVV.